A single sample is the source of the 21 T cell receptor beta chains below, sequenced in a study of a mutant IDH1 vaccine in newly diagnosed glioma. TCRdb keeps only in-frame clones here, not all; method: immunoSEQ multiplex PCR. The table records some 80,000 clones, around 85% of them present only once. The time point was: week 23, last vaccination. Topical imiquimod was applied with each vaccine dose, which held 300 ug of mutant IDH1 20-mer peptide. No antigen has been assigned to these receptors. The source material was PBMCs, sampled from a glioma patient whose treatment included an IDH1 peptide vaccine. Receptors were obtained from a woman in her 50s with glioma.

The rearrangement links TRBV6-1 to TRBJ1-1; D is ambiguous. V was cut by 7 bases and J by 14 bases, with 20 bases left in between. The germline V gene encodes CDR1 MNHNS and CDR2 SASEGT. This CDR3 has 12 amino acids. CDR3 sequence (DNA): TGTGCCAGCATTGACACTTCGGGCATAAAGTTCTTT. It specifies CASIDTSGIKFF.

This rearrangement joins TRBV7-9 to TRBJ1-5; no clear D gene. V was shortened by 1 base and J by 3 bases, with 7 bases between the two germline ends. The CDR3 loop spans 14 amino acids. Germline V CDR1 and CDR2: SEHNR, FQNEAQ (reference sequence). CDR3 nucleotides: TGTGCCAGCAGCTTAGACGGCTTCAATCAGCCCCAGCATTTT. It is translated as CASSLDGFNQPQHF.

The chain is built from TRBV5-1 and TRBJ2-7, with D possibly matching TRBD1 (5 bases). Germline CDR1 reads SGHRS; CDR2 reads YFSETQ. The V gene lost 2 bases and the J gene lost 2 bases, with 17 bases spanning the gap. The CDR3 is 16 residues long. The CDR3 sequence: CASSFFMGRSAYEQYF. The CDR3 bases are TGCGCCAGCAGCTTTTTTATGGGGCGGAGCGCCTACGAGCAGTACTTC.

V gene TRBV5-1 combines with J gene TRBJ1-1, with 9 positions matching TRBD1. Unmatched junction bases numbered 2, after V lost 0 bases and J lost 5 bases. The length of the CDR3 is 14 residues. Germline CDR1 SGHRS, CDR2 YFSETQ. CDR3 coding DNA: TGCGCCAGCAGCTTGGGGGACAGGGCGACTGAAGCTTTCTTT. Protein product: CASSLGDRATEAFF. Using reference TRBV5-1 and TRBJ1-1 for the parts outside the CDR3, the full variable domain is KAGVTQTPRYLIKTRGQQVTLSCSPISGHRSVSWYQQTPGQGLQFLFEYFSETQRNKGNFPGRFSGRQFSNSRSEMNVSTLELGDSALYLCASSLGDRATEAFFGQGTRLTVV.

The CDR3 sequence is CATREREREWTGELFF. The CDR3 DNA follows: TGTGCCACCAGGGAGAGGGAGCGGGAGTGGACCGGGGAGCTGTTTTTT. The chain joins TRBV19 to TRBJ2-2, with TRBD2 matching over 8 bases. Trimming took 10 bases from V and 5 from J; bases not matched to a gene: 15. CDR1 and CDR2 (germline): LNHDA, SQIVND (reference sequence). The CDR3 totals 16 residues.

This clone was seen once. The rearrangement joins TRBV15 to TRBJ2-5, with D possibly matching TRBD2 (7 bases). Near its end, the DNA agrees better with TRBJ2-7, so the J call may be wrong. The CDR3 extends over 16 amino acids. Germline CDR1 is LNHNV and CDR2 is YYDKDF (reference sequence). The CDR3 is CATSRGGDTSSYEQYF. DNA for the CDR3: TGTGCCACCAGCAGGGGGGGGGACACCAGCTCCTACGAGCAGTACTTC.

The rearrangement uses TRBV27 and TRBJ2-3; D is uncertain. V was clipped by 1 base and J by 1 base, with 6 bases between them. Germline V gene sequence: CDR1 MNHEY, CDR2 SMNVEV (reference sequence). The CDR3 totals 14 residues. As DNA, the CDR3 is TGTGCCAGCAGTTTATACAAAGGCACAGATACGCAGTATTTT. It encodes CASSLYKGTDTQYF.

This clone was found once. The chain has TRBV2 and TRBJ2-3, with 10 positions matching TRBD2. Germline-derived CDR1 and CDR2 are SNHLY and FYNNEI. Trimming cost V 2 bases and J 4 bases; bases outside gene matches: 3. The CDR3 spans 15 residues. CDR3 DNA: TGTGCCAGCAGTGAAACTAGCGGGATTCCAGATACGCAGTATTTT. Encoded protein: CASSETSGIPDTQYF.

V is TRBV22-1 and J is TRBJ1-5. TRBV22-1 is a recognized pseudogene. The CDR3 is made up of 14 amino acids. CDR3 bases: TGTCCTGGGAGCGGGGGGGGCCGCGGACAGCCCCAGCATTTT. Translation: CPGSGGGRGQPQHF.

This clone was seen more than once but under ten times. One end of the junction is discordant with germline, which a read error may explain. CDR3 nucleotides: TGTGCCAGCAGCTTAGGACGACTAGCGAGCACCTTC. It is translated as CASSLGRLASTF. The chain links TRBV7-8 to TRBJ2-7; 8 bases fit TRBD2. CDR1 is SGHVS, CDR2 FQNEAQ, per germline. The CDR3 length is 12 residues.

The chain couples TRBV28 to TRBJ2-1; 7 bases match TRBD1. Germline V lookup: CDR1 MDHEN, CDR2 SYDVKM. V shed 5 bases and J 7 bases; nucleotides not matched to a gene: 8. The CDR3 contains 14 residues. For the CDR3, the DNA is TGTGCCAGCAGTCCCGGGACAGAATGGAATGAGCAGTTCTTC. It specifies CASSPGTEWNEQFF.

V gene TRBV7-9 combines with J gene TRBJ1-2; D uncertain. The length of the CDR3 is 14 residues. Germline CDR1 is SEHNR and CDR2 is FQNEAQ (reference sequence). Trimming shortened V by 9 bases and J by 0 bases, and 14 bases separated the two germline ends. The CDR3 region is CASGGRKANYGYTF. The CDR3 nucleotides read TGTGCCAGTGGAGGGAGAAAAGCTAACTATGGCTACACCTTC.

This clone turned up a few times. This CDR3 is CASSSVQGFNQPQHF. The CDR3 coding sequence is TGTGCCAGCAGTTCGGTACAGGGATTCAATCAGCCCCAGCATTTT. The genes are TRBV28 and TRBJ1-5; a possible D gene is TRBD1 (6 bases). The germline V and J ends were trimmed by 4 bases and 3 bases, with 13 bases remaining between them. The CDR3 totals 15 residues. The V gene's germline CDR1 is MDHEN and CDR2 SYDVKM.

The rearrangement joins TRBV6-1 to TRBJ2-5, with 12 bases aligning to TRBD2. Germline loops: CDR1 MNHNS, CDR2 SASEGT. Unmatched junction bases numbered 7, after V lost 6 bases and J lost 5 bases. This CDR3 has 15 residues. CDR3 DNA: TGTGCCAGCAGAGCGACTAGCGGGAGTCCGGAGACCCAGTACTTC. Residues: CASRATSGSPETQYF.

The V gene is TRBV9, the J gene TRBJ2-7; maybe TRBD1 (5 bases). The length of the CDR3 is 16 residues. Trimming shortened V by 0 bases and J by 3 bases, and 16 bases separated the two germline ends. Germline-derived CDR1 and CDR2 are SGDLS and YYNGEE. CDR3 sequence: CASSVGGGPEFYEQYF. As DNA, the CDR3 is TGTGCCAGCAGCGTAGGGGGCGGCCCCGAGTTCTACGAGCAGTACTTC. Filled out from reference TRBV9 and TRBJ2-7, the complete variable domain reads DSGVTQTPKHLITATGQRVTLRCSPRSGDLSVYWYQQSLDQGLQFLIQYYNGEERAKGNILERFSAQQFPDLHSELNLSSLELGDSALYFCASSVGGGPEFYEQYFGPGTRLTVT.

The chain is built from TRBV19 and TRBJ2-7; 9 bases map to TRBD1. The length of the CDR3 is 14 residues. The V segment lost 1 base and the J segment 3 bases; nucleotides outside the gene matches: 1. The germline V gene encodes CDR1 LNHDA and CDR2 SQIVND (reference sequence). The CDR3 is CASSIGQGVYEQYF. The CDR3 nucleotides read TGTGCCAGTAGTATAGGACAGGGGGTCTACGAGCAGTACTTC.

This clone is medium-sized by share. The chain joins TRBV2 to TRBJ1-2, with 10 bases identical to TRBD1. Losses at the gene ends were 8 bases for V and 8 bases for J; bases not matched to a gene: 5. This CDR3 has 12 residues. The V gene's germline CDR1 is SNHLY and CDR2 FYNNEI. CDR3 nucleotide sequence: TGTGCCAGCGCACAGACAGGGGGCGGCTACACCTTC. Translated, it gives CASAQTGGGYTF.

The CDR3 loop is CASSLGPESANTGELFF. The CDR3 DNA reads as TGCGCCAGCAGCTTGGGGCCTGAGAGCGCCAACACCGGGGAGCTGTTTTTT. The gene calls are TRBV5-1 and TRBJ2-2; D gene uncertain. The CDR3 extends over 17 amino acids. Germline assignment: CDR1 SGHRS and CDR2 YFSETQ. Trimming left V 0 bases short and J 2 bases short, with 14 bases between. The full variable domain, rest sourced from reference TRBV5-1 and TRBJ2-2, is KAGVTQTPRYLIKTRGQQVTLSCSPISGHRSVSWYQQTPGQGLQFLFEYFSETQRNKGNFPGRFSGRQFSNSRSEMNVSTLELGDSALYLCASSLGPESANTGELFFGEGSRLTVL.

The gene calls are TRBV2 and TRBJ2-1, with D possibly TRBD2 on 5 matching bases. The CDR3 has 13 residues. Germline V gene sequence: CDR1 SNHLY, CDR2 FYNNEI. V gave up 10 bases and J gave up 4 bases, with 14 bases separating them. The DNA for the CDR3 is TGTGCCATCACGAGGGCAGCTTACAATGAGCAGTTCTTC. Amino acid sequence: CAITRAAYNEQFF.

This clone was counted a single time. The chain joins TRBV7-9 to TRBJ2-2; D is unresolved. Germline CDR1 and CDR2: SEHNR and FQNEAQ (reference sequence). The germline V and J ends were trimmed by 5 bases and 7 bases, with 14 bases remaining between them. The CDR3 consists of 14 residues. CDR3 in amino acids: CASSPRREHGELFF. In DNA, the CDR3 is TGTGCCAGCAGCCCGAGAAGGGAACACGGGGAGCTGTTTTTT.

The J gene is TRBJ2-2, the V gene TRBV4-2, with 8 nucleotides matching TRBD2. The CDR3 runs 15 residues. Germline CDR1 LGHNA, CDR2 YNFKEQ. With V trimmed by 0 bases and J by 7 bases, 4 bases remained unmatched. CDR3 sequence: CASSQDFLAGGELFF. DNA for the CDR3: TGTGCCAGCAGCCAAGATTTCCTAGCGGGCGGGGAGCTGTTTTTT.